This TCR beta chain is from a study of T-cell reconstitution after alpha-beta-depleted transplantation in children (dated by TCRdb to the mid-2010s). The study in broad terms: Using TCR repertoire profiling, the study quantitatively followed how T-cell immune reconstitution unfolded in children after TCRalphabeta/CD19-depleted allogeneic hematopoietic cell transplantation.

With regard to this clonotype: Its recognized antigen is unknown. No clone much larger than this one lies a single base away; base qualities are absent.

Results and caveats for the whole study, not just this receptor: In some patients, the high TCRbeta diversity seen at day 60 was put down to recipient T cells and intrathymic progenitors that had survived conditioning. The apparently early alphabetaT-cell count recovery about two months after transplant was reportedly dependent on only several hundred rapidly expanded clones derived from non-depleted graft cells. Hyperexpanded clone frequencies declined over subsequent months; after one year, T-cell counts and TCRbeta diversity were mostly attributed to newly produced T cells.

The library was made by PCR. Sequenced on an Illumina HiSeq 2500. Molecular barcoding was employed in the preparation of TCR libraries, with unique molecular identifiers being used to normalize TCRbeta repertoire quantification. Using fastp at Q25 and MiXCR, TCRdb reprocessed the public reads and kept productive beta chains. Rows with one shared CDR3 protein collapse into an entry with the most common genes and DNA. The sample data list 200,000 to 250,000 distinct CDR3 sequences, and 25% of these were observed just once. Clones ranked in the top ten supply over 2.5% of the sample. Read against the paper, the sample's treatment or condition label means: allogeneic hematopoietic cell transplantation with graft depleted of TCRalphabeta T cells and CD19 B cells. TCRalphabeta/CD19-depleted allogeneic hematopoietic cell grafts were given to the transplant recipients, all of whom were children. From V the trimming removes 4 bases and from J it removes 7 bases, while the gene matches leave 13 bases of the junction unaccounted for. The CDR3 measures 16 amino acids from cysteine to phenylalanine. Just CDR3 DNA is preserved here, 48 bases in frame from base 1. The germline V gene gives CDR1 as SGHVS and CDR2 as FNYEAQ.

The TCR comes from a girl aged 2-9 years with Fanconi anemia, due to receive a stem cell transplant. Recombination joined TRBV7-6 with TRBJ2-1, with 7 middle bases fitting TRBD2. Sequences were derived from PBMCs, sampled before TCRalphabeta/CD19-depleted stem cell transplant. The nucleotide sequence reads as follows: TGTGCCAGCAGCTCCGTGATGGGAGGGTGGCATAATGAGCAGTTCTTC. Translated, this gives CASSSVMGGWHNEQFF.